This T cell receptor beta chain was sequenced in a study of OX40 agonist ivuxolimab in advanced cancers. Study observations and caveats: Low normalized clonal expansion also occurred in some nonresponding patients.

Germline CDR1 reads SNHLY; CDR2 reads FYNNEI. Trimming took 6 bases from V and 6 from J; bases not matched to a gene: 10. This CDR3 is built from 15 residues. The protocol was immunoSEQ multiplex PCR, while the TCRdb copy is restricted to in-frame clones and leaves out a portion. The data contain about 82,000 clones, around 78% of them singletons. Regarding this clone: Its antigen is not identified.

The chain couples TRBV2 to TRBJ2-2; 7 nucleotides line up with TRBD1. The sequences come from CD4+ or CD8+ T cells sorted from blood, collected in a trial of the OX40 agonist ivuxolimab. The TCR originated in an adult with an advanced solid tumor such as melanoma, head and neck, liver or kidney cancer. CDR3 nucleotides: TGTGCCAGCAGCAACCCAGGGGGTAGGGCCGGGGAGCTGTTTTTT. It is translated as CASSNPGGRAGELFF.